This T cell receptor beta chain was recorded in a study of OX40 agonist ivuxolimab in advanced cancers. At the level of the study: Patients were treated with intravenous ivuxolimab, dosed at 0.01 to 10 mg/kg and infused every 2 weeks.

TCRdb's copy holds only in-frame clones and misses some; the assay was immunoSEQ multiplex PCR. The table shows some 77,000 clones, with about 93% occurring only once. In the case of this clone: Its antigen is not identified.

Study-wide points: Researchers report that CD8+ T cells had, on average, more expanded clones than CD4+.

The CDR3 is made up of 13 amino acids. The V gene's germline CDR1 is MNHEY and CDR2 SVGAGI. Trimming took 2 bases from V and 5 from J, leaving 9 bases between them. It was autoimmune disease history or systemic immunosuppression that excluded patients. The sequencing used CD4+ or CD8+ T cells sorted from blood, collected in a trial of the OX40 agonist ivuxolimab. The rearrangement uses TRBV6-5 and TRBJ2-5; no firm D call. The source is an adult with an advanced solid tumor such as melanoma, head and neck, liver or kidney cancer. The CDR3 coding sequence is TGTGCCAGCAGTTACCAAGGTGCCGAGACCCAGTACTTC. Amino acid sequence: CASSYQGAETQYF.